The TCR beta chain described here comes from a study of blood T cell repertoires in COVID-19. Across the whole study: Whether acute or convalescent, the COVID-19 samples came from the United States, Italy and Spain. PBMCs, B-cell-depleted T cells, or T cells provided the cDNA or gDNA that made up the material.

As processed by the authors: How many nucleated cells were present was estimated from reference gene primer amplification. Data came from immunoSEQ multiplex PCR; TCRdb stores just in-frame clones and leaves some out. The V and J calls and clone size were taken over from that table, and D and trimming were inferred from the DNA. The table lists some 170,000 clones, about 92% of them singletons. CDR1 and CDR2 (germline): MNHEY, SMNVEV (reference sequence). The CDR3 totals 15 residues. The V end was cut by 6 bases, the J end by 1 base, with 12 bases between. The chain links TRBV27 to TRBJ2-2, with D possibly TRBD2 on 6 matching bases. Sequenced input: peripheral blood. This TCR was recovered from a man between 60 and 70 years old with active or convalescent COVID-19. The chain's CDR3 is CASSSGRGNTGELFF. The CDR3 DNA reads TGTGCCAGCAGCTCTGGGCGGGGGAACACCGGGGAGCTGTTTTTT.